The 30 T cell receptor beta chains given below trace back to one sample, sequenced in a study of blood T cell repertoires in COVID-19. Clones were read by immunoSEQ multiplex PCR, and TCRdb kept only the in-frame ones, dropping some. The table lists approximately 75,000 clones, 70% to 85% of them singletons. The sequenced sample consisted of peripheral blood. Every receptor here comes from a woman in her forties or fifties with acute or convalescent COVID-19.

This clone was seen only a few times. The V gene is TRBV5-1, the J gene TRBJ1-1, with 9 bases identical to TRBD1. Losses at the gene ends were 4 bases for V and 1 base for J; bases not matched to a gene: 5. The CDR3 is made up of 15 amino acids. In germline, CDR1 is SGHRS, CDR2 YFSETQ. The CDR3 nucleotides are TGCGCCAGCAGCCACTGGACAGGGGAGAACACTGAAGCTTTCTTT. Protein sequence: CASSHWTGENTEAFF.

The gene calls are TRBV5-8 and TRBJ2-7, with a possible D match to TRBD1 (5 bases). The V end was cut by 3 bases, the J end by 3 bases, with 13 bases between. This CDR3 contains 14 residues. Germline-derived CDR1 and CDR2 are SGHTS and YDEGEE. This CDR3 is CASSSDLGDYEQYF. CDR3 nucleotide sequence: TGTGCCAGCAGCTCCGACCTAGGGGACTACGAGCAGTACTTC. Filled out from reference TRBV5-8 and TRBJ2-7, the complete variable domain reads EAGVTQSPTHLIKTRGQQATLRCSPISGHTSVYWYQQALGLGLQFLLWYDEGEERNRGNFPPRFSGRQFPNYSSELNVNALELEDSALYLCASSSDLGDYEQYFGPGTRLTVT.

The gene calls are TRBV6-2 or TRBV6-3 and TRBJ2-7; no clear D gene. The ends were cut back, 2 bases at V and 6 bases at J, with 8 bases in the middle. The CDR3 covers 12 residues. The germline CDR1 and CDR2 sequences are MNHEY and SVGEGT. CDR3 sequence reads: CASSYPVAEQYF. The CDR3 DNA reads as TGTGCCAGCAGTTACCCGGTAGCCGAGCAGTACTTC.

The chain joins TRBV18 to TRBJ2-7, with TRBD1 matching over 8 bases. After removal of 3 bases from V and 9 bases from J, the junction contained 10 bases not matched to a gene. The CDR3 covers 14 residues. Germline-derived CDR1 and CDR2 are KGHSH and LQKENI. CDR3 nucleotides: TGTGCCAGCTCACCGGACAGGGTGGGAGGCGGGCAGTACTTC. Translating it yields CASSPDRVGGGQYF. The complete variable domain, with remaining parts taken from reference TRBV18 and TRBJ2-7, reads NAGVMQNPRHLVRRRGQEARLRCSPMKGHSHVYWYRQLPEEGLKFMVYLQKENIIDESGMPKERFSAEFPKEGPSILRIQQVVRGDSAAYFCASSPDRVGGGQYFGPGTRLTVT.

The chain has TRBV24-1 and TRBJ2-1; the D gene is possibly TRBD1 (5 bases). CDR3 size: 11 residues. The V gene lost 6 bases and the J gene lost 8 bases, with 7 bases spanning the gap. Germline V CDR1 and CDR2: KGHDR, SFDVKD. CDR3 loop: CATSSGYEQFF. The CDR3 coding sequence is TGTGCCACCAGTTCAGGGTATGAGCAGTTCTTC.

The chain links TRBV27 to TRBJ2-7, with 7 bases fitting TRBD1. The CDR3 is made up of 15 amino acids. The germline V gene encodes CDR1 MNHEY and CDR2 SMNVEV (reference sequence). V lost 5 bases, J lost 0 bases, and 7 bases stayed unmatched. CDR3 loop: CASSPLDRFSYEQYF. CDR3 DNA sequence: TGTGCCAGCAGTCCCCTGGACAGGTTCTCCTACGAGCAGTACTTC.

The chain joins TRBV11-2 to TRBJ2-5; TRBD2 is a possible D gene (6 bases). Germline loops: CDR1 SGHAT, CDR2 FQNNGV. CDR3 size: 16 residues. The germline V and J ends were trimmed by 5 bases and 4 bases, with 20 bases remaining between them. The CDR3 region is CASSPRDLQVSETQYF. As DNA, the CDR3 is TGTGCCAGCAGCCCAAGGGACTTACAGGTTTCAGAGACCCAGTACTTC.

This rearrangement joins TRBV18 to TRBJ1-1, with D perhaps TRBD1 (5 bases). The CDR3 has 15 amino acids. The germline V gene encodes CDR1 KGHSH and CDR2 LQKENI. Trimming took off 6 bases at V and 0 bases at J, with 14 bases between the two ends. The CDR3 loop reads CASSRGALMNTEAFF. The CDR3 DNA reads TGTGCCAGCTCCCGCGGGGCCCTCATGAACACTGAAGCTTTCTTT.

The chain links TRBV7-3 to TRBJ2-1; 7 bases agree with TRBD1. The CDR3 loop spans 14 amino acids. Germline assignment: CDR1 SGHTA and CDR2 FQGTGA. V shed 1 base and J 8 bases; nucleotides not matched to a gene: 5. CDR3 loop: CASSLNPTGDEQFF. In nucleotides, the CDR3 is TGTGCCAGCAGCTTAAACCCCACAGGGGATGAGCAGTTCTTC. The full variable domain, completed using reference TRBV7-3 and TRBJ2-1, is GAGVSQTPSNKVTEKGKYVELRCDPISGHTALYWYRQSLGQGPEFLIYFQGTGAADDSGLPNDRFFAVRPEGSVSTLKIQRTERGDSAVYLCASSLNPTGDEQFFGPGTRLTVL.

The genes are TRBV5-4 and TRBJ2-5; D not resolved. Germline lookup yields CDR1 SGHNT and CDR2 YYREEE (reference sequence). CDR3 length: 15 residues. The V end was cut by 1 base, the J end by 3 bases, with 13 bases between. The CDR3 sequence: CASSLRSPEKETQYF. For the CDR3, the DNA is TGTGCCAGCAGCTTGCGGAGCCCCGAAAAAGAGACCCAGTACTTC.

CDR3 protein: CAWNRGNSPLHF. CDR3 in DNA: TGTGCCTGGAACAGGGGAAATTCACCCCTCCACTTT. V usage is TRBV30 and J usage is TRBJ1-6; 7 bases line up with TRBD1. CDR1 and CDR2 (germline): GTSNPN, SVGIG (reference sequence). The CDR3 extends over 12 amino acids. Trimming took 4 bases from V and 7 from J; bases not matched to a gene: 1.

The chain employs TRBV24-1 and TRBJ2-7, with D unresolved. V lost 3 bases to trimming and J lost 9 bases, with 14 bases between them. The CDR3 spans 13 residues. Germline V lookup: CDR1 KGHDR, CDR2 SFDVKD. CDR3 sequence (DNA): TGTGCCACCAGTGATCCCAGTTTGTATGGGCAGTACTTC. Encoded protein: CATSDPSLYGQYF.

The CDR3 nucleotides are TGTGCCAGCAGCCAAGATCAGAGGACTTTCTACGAGCAGTACTTC. It codes for CASSQDQRTFYEQYF. The chain has TRBV3-1 (or the pseudogene TRBV3-2) and TRBJ2-7, with a tentative D call TRBD2 (5 bases). CDR1 LGHDT and CDR2 YNNKEL come from the germline V gene (reference sequence). V shed 0 bases and J shed 3 bases, with 12 bases lying between them. This CDR3 has 15 residues.

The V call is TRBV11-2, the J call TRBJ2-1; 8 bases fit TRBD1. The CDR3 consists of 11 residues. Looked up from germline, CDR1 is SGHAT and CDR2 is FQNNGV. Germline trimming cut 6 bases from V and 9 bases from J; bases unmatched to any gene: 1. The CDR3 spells CASRTGAEQFF. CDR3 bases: TGTGCCAGCAGGACAGGGGCTGAGCAGTTCTTC.

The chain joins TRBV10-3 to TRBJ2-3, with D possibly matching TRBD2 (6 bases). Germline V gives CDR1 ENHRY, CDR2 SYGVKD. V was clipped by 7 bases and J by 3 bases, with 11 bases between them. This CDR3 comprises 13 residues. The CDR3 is CAIKGTLTDTQYF. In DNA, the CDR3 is TGTGCCATCAAGGGGACTTTAACAGATACGCAGTATTTT.

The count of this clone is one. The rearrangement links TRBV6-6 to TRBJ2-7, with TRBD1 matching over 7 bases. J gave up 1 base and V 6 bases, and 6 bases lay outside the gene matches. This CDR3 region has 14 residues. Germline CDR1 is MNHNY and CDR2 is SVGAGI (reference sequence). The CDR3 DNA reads TGTGCCAGCAGAGAGGGGACAGCTTCCTACGAGCAGTACTTC. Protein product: CASREGTASYEQYF.

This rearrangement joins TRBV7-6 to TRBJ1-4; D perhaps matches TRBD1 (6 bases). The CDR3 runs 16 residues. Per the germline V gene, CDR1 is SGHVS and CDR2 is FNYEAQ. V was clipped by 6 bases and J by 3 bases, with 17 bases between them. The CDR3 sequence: CASSHDRRRANEKLFF. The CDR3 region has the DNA TGTGCCAGCAGTCACGACAGGAGGCGGGCTAATGAAAAACTGTTTTTT. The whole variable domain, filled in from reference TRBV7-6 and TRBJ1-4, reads GAGVSQSPRYKVTKRGQDVALRCDPISGHVSLYWYRQALGQGPEFLTYFNYEAQQDKSGLPNDRFSAERPEGSISTLTIQRTEQRDSAMYRCASSHDRRRANEKLFFGSGTQLSVL.

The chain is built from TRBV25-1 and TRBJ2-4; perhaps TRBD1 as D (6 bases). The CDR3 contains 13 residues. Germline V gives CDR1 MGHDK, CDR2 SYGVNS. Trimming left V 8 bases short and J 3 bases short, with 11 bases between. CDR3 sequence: CASQEGGKNIQYF. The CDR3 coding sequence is TGTGCCAGCCAGGAAGGGGGCAAAAACATTCAGTACTTC.

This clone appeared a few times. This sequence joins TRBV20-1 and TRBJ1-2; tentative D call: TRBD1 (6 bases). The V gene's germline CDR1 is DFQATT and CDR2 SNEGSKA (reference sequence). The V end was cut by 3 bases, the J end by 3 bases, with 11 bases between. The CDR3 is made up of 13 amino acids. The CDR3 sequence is CSASWGPDYGYTF. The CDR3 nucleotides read TGCAGTGCTAGTTGGGGGCCGGACTATGGCTACACCTTC.

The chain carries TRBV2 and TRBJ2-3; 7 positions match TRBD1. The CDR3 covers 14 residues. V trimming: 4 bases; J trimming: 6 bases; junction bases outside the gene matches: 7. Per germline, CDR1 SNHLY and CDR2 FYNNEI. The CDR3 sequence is CASSVRQGWDTQYF. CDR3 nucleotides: TGTGCCAGCAGTGTTCGACAGGGATGGGATACGCAGTATTTT.

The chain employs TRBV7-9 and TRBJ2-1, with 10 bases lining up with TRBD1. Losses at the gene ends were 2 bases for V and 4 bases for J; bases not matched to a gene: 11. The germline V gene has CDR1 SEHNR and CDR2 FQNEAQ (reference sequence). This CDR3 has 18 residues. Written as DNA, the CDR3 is TGTGCCAGCAGCTTACCCCCTCCGGGACAGGGGAAGTACAATGAGCAGTTCTTC. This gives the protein CASSLPPPGQGKYNEQFF.

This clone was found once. DNA for the CDR3: TGTGCCAGCAGAGCCCCTGGAGTGTCGGGGCAGCCCCAGCATTTT. Translated, it gives CASRAPGVSGQPQHF. The J gene is TRBJ1-5, the V gene TRBV28, with D hard to call. Looked up from germline, CDR1 is MDHEN and CDR2 is SYDVKM. Trimming removed 6 bases at V and 7 bases at J, with 19 bases between. This CDR3 is built from 15 residues.

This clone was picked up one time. CDR3 sequence reads: CASSYLAGDIYEQYF. The DNA for the CDR3 is TGTGCCAGCAGTTACCTAGCGGGAGATATCTACGAGCAGTACTTC. The rearrangement uses TRBV27 and TRBJ2-7; 10 bases match TRBD2. The CDR3 covers 15 residues. Germline CDR1 MNHEY, CDR2 SMNVEV (reference sequence). The V gene end was trimmed by 4 bases and the J gene end by 3 bases; junction bases not matched to a gene: 6.

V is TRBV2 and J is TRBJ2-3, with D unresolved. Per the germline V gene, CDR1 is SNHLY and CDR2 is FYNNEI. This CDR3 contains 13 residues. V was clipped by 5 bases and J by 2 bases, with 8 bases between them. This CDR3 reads CASSSYSTDTQYF. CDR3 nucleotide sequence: TGTGCCAGCAGTTCCTACTCCACAGATACGCAGTATTTT.

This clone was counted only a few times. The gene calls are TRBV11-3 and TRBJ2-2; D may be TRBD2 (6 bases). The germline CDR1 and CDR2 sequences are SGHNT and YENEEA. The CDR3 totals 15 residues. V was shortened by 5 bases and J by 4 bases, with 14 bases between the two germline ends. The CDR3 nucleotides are TGTGCCAGCAGCGCTGTGGGGGGAACCACCGGGGAGCTGTTTTTT. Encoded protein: CASSAVGGTTGELFF.

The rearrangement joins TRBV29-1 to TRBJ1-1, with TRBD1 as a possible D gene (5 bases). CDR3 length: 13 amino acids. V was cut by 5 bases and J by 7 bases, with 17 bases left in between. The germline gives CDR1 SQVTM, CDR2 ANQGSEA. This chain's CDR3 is CSVLLWTRDEAFF. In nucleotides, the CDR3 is TGCAGCGTTCTCCTTTGGACCAGGGATGAAGCTTTCTTT.

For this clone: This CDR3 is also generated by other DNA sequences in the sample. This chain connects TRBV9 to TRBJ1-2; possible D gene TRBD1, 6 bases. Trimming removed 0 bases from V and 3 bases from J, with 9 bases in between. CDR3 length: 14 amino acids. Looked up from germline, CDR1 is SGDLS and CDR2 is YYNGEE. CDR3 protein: CASSVAGGHYGYTF. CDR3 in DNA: TGTGCCAGCAGCGTAGCGGGGGGCCACTATGGCTACACCTTC.

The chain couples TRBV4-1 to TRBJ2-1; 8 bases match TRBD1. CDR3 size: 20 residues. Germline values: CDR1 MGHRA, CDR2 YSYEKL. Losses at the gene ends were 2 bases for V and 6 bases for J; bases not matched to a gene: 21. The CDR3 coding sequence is TGCGCCAGCAGCCAAATCCTTCCGCCCATGGGACAGGCCTACCTCAATGAGCAGTTCTTC. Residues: CASSQILPPMGQAYLNEQFF.

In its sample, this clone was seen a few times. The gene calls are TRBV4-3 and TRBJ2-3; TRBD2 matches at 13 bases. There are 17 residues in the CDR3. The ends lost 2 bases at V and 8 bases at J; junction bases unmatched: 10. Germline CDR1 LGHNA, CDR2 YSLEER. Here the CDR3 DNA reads TGCGCCAGCAGCCAAACACTAGCGGGGGGGCTGGATGGTACGCAGTATTTT. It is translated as CASSQTLAGGLDGTQYF.

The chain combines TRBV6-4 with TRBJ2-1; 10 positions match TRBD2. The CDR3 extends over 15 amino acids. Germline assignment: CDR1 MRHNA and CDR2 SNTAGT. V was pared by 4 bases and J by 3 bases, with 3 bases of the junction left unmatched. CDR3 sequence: CASSVLAGVYNEQFF. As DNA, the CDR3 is TGTGCCAGCAGTGTTCTAGCGGGGGTCTACAATGAGCAGTTCTTC.